These T cell receptor beta chains were read from a single sample in a study of cytomegalovirus exposure and HLA in healthy donors. Libraries were prepared by immunoSEQ multiplex PCR; TCRdb keeps only in-frame clonotypes and omits some of them. The repertoire holds about 120,000 clones, approximately 92% seen once, with approximately 1% in the top ten. Source material: PBMCs. These receptors all stem from a woman aged 18-29 years in good health and CMV-seronegative. CDR3s include the opening cysteine and the closing phenylalanine or tryptophan. The order of the fields is D gene, J gene, V gene, clone size, CDR3 protein, CDR3 DNA. D genes are given only for firm matches. Clone size, where shown, is once, few, many, or a class for clones that have expanded.

.,TRBJ1-2,TRBV30,.,CAWSRTGTYGYTF,TGTGCCTGGAGTAGAACAGGGACCTATGGCTACACCTTC
TRBD1,TRBJ1-2,TRBV6-1,few,CASSEASGTANYGYTF,TGTGCCAGCAGTGAAGCGTCCGGGACAGCTAACTATGGCTACACCTTC
.,TRBJ1-1,TRBV19,.,CASSWGLAGNTEAFF,TGTGCCAGTAGTTGGGGGTTAGCGGGGAACACTGAAGCTTTCTTT
.,TRBJ1-4,TRBV4-1,.,CASSQGRGVKLFF,TGCGCCAGCAGCCAAGGGAGGGGTGTAAAACTGTTTTTT
TRBD1,TRBJ1-4,TRBV19,once,CASRHRGSNEKLFF,TGTGCCAGTAGACACAGGGGATCTAATGAAAAACTGTTTTTT
.,TRBJ2-5,TRBV2,.,CASSEGGASWETQYF,TGTGCCAGCAGTGAGGGGGGGGCTTCATGGGAGACCCAGTACTTC
TRBD1,TRBJ1-5,TRBV19,.,CASSALGQGNQPQHF,TGTGCCAGTAGTGCGTTAGGACAGGGCAATCAGCCCCAGCATTTT
.,TRBJ1-2,TRBV30,.,CAWSPLFYGYTF,TGTGCCTGGAGCCCGTTATTCTATGGCTACACCTTC
.,TRBJ2-7,TRBV19,.,CASSRDSYEQYF,TGTGCCAGTAGTCGAGACTCCTACGAGCAGTACTTC
TRBD2,TRBJ2-2,TRBV5-6,.,CASSSLAGPDTGELFF,TGTGCCAGCAGCTCCCTAGCGGGACCGGACACCGGGGAGCTGTTTTTT
.,TRBJ2-7,TRBV18,once,CASSPRNRDSYEQYF,TGTGCCAGCTCACCCCGGAACAGGGACTCCTACGAGCAGTACTTC
TRBD1,TRBJ1-4,TRBV6-1,.,CASLNRGGEKLFF,TGTGCCAGCTTAAACAGGGGGGGTGAAAAACTGTTTTTT
TRBD2,TRBJ2-7,TRBV27,.,CASSLSGNTYEQYF,TGTGCCAGCAGTCTTAGCGGGAATACCTACGAGCAGTACTTC
TRBD2,TRBJ2-3,TRBV2,.,CASRHSTSGTDTQYF,TGTGCCAGCCGTCATTCGACTAGCGGGACAGATACGCAGTATTTT
.,TRBJ2-7,TRBV20-1,.,CSVRVTYEQYF,TGCAGTGTGCGGGTTACCTACGAGCAGTACTTC
TRBD2,TRBJ2-1,TRBV28,.,CASSFTGLAGGFSYNEQFF,TGTGCCAGCAGTTTCACGGGACTAGCGGGAGGGTTCTCCTACAATGAGCAGTTCTTC
.,TRBJ2-3,TRBV5-1,.,CASSLIPSTDTQYF,TGCGCCAGCAGCTTGATCCCCTCTACAGATACGCAGTATTTT
.,TRBJ1-1,TRBV6-1,once,CASSGDWNTEAFF,TGTGCCAGCAGTGGAGACTGGAACACTGAAGCTTTCTTT
.,TRBJ1-2,TRBV5-1,few,CASSPQGGPELNYGYTF,TGCGCCAGCAGCCCTCAGGGTGGTCCAGAGCTCAACTATGGCTACACCTTC
.,TRBJ2-5,TRBV6-1,.,CAIRVGGQETQYF,TGTGCCATCCGGGTCGGGGGTCAAGAGACCCAGTACTTC
.,TRBJ1-5,TRBV28,.,CASSPQGFNQPQHF,TGTGCCAGCAGCCCTCAGGGTTTCAATCAGCCCCAGCATTTT
TRBD1,TRBJ1-5,TRBV28,.,CASSPGQGFHQPQHF,TGTGCCAGCAGTCCGGGACAGGGGTTTCATCAGCCCCAGCATTTT
.,TRBJ1-4,TRBV2,few,CASTKRGRANEKLFF,TGTGCCAGCACCAAAAGGGGCAGGGCTAATGAAAAACTGTTTTTT
.,TRBJ2-1,TRBV7-2,.,CASSSYRSSYNEQFF,TGTGCCAGCAGCTCTTACCGGAGCTCCTACAATGAGCAGTTCTTC
TRBD1,TRBJ1-3,TRBV6-5,.,CASSPRGARGNTIYF,TGTGCCAGCAGTCCCAGGGGGGCGCGAGGAAACACCATATATTTT
.,TRBJ2-6,TRBV5-1,.,CASSFTTDGANVLTF,TGCGCCAGCAGCTTTACGACTGACGGGGCCAACGTCCTGACTTTC
TRBD1,TRBJ2-6,TRBV14,.,CASSHAPGQGFSGANVLTF,TGTGCCAGCAGCCATGCTCCGGGACAGGGCTTCTCTGGGGCCAACGTCCTGACTTTC
TRBD1,TRBJ1-2,TRBV28,few,CASSPTGASNGYTF,TGTGCCAGCAGCCCCACAGGGGCGTCAAATGGCTACACCTTC
.,TRBJ1-4,TRBV28,.,CASSIYRQAINEKLFF,TGTGCCAGCAGTATATACCGACAGGCCATTAATGAAAAACTGTTTTTT
.,TRBJ1-2,TRBV5-1,.,CASSLAGIDGYTF,TGCGCCAGCAGCTTGGCAGGGATCGATGGCTACACCTTC
TRBD2,TRBJ2-2,TRBV18,.,CASSRLAGENTGELFF,TGTGCCAGCTCAAGACTAGCGGGGGAGAACACCGGGGAGCTGTTTTTT
TRBD2,TRBJ2-1,TRBV30,.,CAWSPSGVNEQFF,TGTGCCTGGTCTCCTAGCGGGGTCAATGAGCAGTTCTTC
.,TRBJ1-1,TRBV9,.,CASSSSGTQNTEAFF,TGTGCCAGCAGCTCATCCGGGACACAGAACACTGAAGCTTTCTTT
.,TRBJ1-4,TRBV2,few,CASRISEEKLFF,TGTGCCAGCAGGATTTCGGAGGAAAAACTGTTTTTT
.,TRBJ2-7,TRBV2,.,CASSEVWAEQYF,TGTGCCAGCAGTGAAGTCTGGGCCGAGCAGTACTTC
.,TRBJ1-5,TRBV28,.,CASSSSLGSQPQHF,TGTGCCAGCAGTTCCTCACTTGGGAGCCAGCCCCAGCATTTT
.,TRBJ2-3,TRBV15,.,CATSRGYVNTQYF,TGTGCCACCAGCAGAGGCTACGTAAATACGCAGTATTTT
.,TRBJ2-2,TRBV6-5,.,CASSLRVLNTGELFF,TGTGCCAGCAGTCTGCGGGTTCTGAACACCGGGGAGCTGTTTTTT
.,TRBJ1-5,TRBV10-2,.,CASSESPPSNQPQHF,TGCGCCAGCAGTGAGTCCCCCCCGAGCAATCAGCCCCAGCATTTT
.,TRBJ1-3,TRBV30,.,CAWSSTYSGNTIYF,TGTGCCTGGAGCTCCACTTACTCTGGAAACACCATATATTTT
.,TRBJ2-5,TRBV5-1,.,CASSLGQVNQETQYF,TGCGCCAGCAGCTTGGGACAGGTAAACCAAGAGACCCAGTACTTC
TRBD1,TRBJ2-7,TRBV7-9,.,CASSAVGTAHSYEQYF,TGTGCCAGCAGCGCTGTGGGGACAGCTCACTCCTACGAGCAGTACTTC
.,TRBJ1-1,TRBV7-2,.,CASSPRTANTEAFF,TGTGCCAGCAGCCCACGGACTGCGAACACTGAAGCTTTCTTT
TRBD1,TRBJ1-5,TRBV19,.,CASSRRTGLRDQPQHF,TGTGCCAGTAGTCGACGGACAGGTTTGAGGGATCAGCCCCAGCATTTT
.,TRBJ2-1,TRBV10-3,.,CAISLGRAYNEQFF,TGTGCCATCAGTTTGGGCAGGGCATACAATGAGCAGTTCTTC
.,TRBJ2-5,TRBV6-7,.,CASSYSARPKKTQYF,TGTGCCAGCAGTTACTCCGCTAGACCTAAGAAGACCCAGTACTTC
.,TRBJ2-2,TRBV7-8,.,CASSLRPDGGTGELFF,TGTGCCAGCAGCCTGAGGCCTGATGGAGGCACCGGGGAGCTGTTTTTT
.,TRBJ2-7,TRBV5-1,.,CASSLDRLQAYEQYF,TGCGCCAGCAGCTTGGATCGACTACAAGCCTACGAGCAGTACTTC
.,TRBJ2-1,TRBV7-6,.,CASSFPEGEQFF,TGTGCCAGCAGCTTCCCGGAGGGTGAGCAGTTCTTC
TRBD1,TRBJ2-3,TRBV27,.,CASSLLDRVDTQYF,TGTGCCAGCAGTTTATTGGACAGGGTGGATACGCAGTATTTT
.,TRBJ1-5,TRBV28,.,CASSLKGVASNQPQHF,TGTGCCAGCAGTTTAAAGGGAGTCGCGAGCAATCAGCCCCAGCATTTT
.,TRBJ2-5,TRBV11-2,.,CASSPILFQGYSQETQYF,TGTGCCAGCAGCCCGATCTTATTTCAGGGATACTCCCAAGAGACCCAGTACTTC
TRBD1,TRBJ2-3,TRBV4-1,.,CASSQTVPGQGADTQYF,TGCGCCAGCAGCCAGACCGTACCGGGACAGGGGGCCGATACGCAGTATTTT
TRBD1,TRBJ1-4,TRBV2,.,CASSPGQGSGEKLFF,TGTGCCAGCAGTCCAGGACAGGGAAGTGGAGAAAAACTGTTTTTT
.,TRBJ2-2,TRBV28,.,CASSLYGAGESTGELFF,TGTGCCAGCAGTTTATACGGGGCAGGGGAAAGTACCGGGGAGCTGTTTTTT
TRBD1,TRBJ2-2,TRBV11-2,.,CASSPGTGVTGELFF,TGTGCCAGCAGCCCCGGGACAGGGGTCACCGGGGAGCTGTTTTTT
.,TRBJ2-3,TRBV10-2,.,CASTDRSTDTQYF,TGCGCCAGCACCGACAGGTCCACAGATACGCAGTATTTT